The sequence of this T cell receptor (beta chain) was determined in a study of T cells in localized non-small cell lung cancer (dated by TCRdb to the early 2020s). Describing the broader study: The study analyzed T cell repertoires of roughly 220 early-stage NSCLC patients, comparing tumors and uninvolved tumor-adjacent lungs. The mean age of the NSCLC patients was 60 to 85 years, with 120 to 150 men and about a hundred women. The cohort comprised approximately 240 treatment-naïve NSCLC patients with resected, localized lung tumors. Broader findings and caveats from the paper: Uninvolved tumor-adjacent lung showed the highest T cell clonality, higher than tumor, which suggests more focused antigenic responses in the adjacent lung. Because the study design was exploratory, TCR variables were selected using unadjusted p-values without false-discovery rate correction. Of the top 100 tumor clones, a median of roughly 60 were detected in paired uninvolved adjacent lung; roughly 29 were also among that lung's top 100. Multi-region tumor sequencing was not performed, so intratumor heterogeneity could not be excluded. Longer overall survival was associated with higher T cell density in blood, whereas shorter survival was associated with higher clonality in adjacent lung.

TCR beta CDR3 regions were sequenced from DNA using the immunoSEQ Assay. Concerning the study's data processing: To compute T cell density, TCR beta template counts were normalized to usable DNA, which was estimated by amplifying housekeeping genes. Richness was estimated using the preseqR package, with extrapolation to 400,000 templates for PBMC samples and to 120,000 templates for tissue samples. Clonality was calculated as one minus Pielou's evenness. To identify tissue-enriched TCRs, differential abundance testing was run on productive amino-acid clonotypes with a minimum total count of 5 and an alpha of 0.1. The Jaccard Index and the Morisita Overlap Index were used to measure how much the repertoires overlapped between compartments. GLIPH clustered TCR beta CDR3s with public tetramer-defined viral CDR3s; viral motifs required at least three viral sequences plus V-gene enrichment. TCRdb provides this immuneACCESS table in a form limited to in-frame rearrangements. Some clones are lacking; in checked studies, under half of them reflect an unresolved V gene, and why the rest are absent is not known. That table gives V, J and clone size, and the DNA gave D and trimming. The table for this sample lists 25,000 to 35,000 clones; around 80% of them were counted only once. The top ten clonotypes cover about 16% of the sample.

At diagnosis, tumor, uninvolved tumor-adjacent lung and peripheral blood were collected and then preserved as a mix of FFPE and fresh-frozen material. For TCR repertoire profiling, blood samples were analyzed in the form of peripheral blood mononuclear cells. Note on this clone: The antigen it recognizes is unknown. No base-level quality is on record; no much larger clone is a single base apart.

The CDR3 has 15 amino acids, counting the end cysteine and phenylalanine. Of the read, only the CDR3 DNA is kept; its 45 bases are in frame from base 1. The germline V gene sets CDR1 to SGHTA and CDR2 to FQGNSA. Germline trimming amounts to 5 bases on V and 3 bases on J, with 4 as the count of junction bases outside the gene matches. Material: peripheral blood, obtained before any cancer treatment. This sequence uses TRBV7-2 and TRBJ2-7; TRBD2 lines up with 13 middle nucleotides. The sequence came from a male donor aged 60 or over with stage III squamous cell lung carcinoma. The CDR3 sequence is CASSPRTSGGYEQYF. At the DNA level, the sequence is TGTGCCAGCAGCCCTCGGACTAGCGGGGGCTACGAGCAGTACTTC.